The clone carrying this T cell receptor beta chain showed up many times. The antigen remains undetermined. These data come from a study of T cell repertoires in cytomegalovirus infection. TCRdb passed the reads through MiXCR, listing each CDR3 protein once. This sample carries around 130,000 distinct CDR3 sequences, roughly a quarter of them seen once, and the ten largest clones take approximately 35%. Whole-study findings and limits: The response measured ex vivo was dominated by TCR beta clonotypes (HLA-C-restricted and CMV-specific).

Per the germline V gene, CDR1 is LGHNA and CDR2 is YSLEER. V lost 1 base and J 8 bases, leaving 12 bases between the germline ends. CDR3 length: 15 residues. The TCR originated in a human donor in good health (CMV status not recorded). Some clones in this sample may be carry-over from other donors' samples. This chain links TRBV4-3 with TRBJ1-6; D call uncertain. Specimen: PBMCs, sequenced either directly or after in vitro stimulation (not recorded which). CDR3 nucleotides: TGCGCCAGCAGCCAAGCAAGATGGCTGGATTCACCCCTCCACTTT. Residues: CASSQARWLDSPLHF.